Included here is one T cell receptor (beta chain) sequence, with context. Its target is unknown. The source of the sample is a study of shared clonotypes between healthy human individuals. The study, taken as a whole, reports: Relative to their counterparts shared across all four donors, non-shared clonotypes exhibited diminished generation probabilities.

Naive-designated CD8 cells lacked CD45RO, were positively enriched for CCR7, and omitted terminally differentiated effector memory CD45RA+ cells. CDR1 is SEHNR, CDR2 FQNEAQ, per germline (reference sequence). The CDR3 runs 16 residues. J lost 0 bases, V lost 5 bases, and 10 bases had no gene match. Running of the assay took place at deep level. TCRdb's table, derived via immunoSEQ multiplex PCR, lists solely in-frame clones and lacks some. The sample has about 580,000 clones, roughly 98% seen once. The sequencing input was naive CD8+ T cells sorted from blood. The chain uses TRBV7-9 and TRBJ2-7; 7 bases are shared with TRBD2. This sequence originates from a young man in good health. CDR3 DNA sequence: TGTGCCAGCAGCCCCCTTAGCGGGCGAGCCTCCTACGAGCAGTACTTC. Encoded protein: CASSPLSGRASYEQYF.